The 20 T cell receptor beta chains given below trace back to one sample, sequenced in a study of control samples from healthy donors and cancer patients. Sequencing used immunoSEQ multiplex PCR; TCRdb keeps in-frame clones, though not all of them. The sample has 150,000 to 200,000 clones, approximately 90% seen once; the top ten hold approximately 0.7%. The sample comprised blood. These TCRs come from a woman aged 30 to 39 in good health.

The chain recombines TRBV14 with TRBJ2-3; 7 nucleotides line up with TRBD1. Germline assignment: CDR1 SGHDN and CDR2 FVKESK. Trimming removed 0 bases from V and 2 bases from J; junction bases left unmatched: 14. There are 19 residues in the CDR3. The DNA for the CDR3 is TGTGCCAGCAGCCAAGATTTCGGGATTGGGACAGAGAACACAGATACGCAGTATTTT. As protein: CASSQDFGIGTENTDTQYF.

This sequence joins TRBV10-3 and TRBJ2-1; 7 bases line up with TRBD1. The V gene's germline CDR1 is ENHRY and CDR2 SYGVKD. The CDR3 is 13 residues long. Trimming removed 5 bases from V and 4 bases from J; junction bases left unmatched: 2. DNA of the CDR3: TGTGCCATCAGTCCGGGACAGTACAATGAGCAGTTCTTC. This sequence encodes CAISPGQYNEQFF.

The chain has TRBV19 and TRBJ1-5, with 7 bases that match TRBD1. The CDR3 is 16 amino acids. The V gene end was trimmed by 4 bases and the J gene end by 6 bases; junction bases not matched to a gene: 12. In germline, CDR1 is LNHDA, CDR2 SQIVND (reference sequence). The CDR3 sequence: CASSTLEGALSQPQHF. The CDR3 coding sequence is TGTGCCAGTAGTACCCTAGAGGGGGCGCTTAGTCAGCCCCAGCATTTT.

The chain joins TRBV19 to TRBJ2-2; 10 nucleotides line up with TRBD2. CDR1 LNHDA and CDR2 SQIVND come from the germline V gene (reference sequence). V was clipped by 1 base and J by 6 bases; unmatched bases: 5. There are 16 residues in the CDR3. For the CDR3, the DNA is TGTGCCAGTAGTATAGGCCTAGCGGGAGCGGCCGGGGAGCTGTTTTTT. Translation gives CASSIGLAGAAGELFF.

The chain uses TRBV7-9 and TRBJ2-7; 10 bases agree with TRBD1. This CDR3 spans 14 amino acids. Germline CDR1 SEHNR, CDR2 FQNEAQ (reference sequence). J was trimmed by 5 bases and V by 1 base; bases with no gene match: 2. CDR3 in amino acids: CASSLGQGANEQYF. The CDR3 DNA sequence: TGTGCCAGCAGCTTAGGACAGGGGGCGAACGAGCAGTACTTC.

The rearrangement links TRBV28 to TRBJ1-1; D gene ambiguous. V lost 4 bases and J lost 1, with 10 bases in between. This CDR3 contains 14 residues. The germline CDR1 and CDR2 sequences are MDHEN and SYDVKM. The CDR3 reads CASSSGLKNTEAFF. The CDR3 DNA is TGTGCCAGCAGTTCTGGACTGAAGAACACTGAAGCTTTCTTT.

Concerning this clone: The same CDR3 can be traced to other DNA sequences in this sample. The V gene is TRBV29-1, the J gene TRBJ2-5; no clear D. The CDR3 is 12 residues long. CDR1 and CDR2 (germline): SQVTM, ANQGSEA. Trimming removed 6 bases at V and 2 bases at J, with 10 bases between. DNA for the CDR3: TGCAGCGTCGAGAGGCAGCAAGAGACCCAGTACTTC. Protein: CSVERQQETQYF. Looking up the rest from reference TRBV29-1 and TRBJ2-5 gives the full variable domain: SAVISQKPSRDICQRGTSLTIQCQVDSQVTMMFWYRQQPGQSLTLIATANQGSEATYESGFVIDKFPISRPNLTFSTLTVSNMSPEDSSIYLCSVERQQETQYFGPGTRLLVL.

This chain uses TRBV7-9 with TRBJ1-5, with unresolved D. V lost 0 bases, J lost 4 bases, and 10 bases lay in between. Germline CDR1 SEHNR, CDR2 FQNEAQ (reference sequence). The CDR3 has 15 residues. CDR3 amino acids: CASSLAGGRNQPQHF. The DNA for the CDR3 is TGTGCCAGCAGCTTAGCAGGAGGGCGGAATCAGCCCCAGCATTTT.

The chain employs TRBV7-9 and TRBJ2-3; TRBD2 matches 7 bases. This CDR3 contains 17 residues. The V gene end was trimmed by 5 bases and the J gene end by 1 base; junction bases not matched to a gene: 12. Germline V gene lookup returns CDR1 SEHNR and CDR2 FQNEAQ (reference sequence). The CDR3 DNA is TGTGCCAGCAGCCTCCGAGGTGCAGGGAGGGGCACAGATACGCAGTATTTT. This encodes CASSLRGAGRGTDTQYF.

This clone was seen only once. The V gene is TRBV19, the J gene TRBJ2-3, with 13 bases lining up with TRBD2. This CDR3 comprises 17 residues. The germline V gene encodes CDR1 LNHDA and CDR2 SQIVND (reference sequence). V was clipped by 5 bases and J by 0 bases; unmatched bases: 5. The CDR3 protein is CASSSGTSGMSTDTQYF. CDR3 DNA: TGTGCCAGTAGTTCGGGGACTAGCGGGATGAGCACAGATACGCAGTATTTT.

This chain links TRBV27 with TRBJ2-1; 7 bases align to TRBD1. The V segment lost 6 bases and the J segment 4 bases; nucleotides outside the gene matches: 6. The CDR3 has 14 amino acids. Germline V gene sequence: CDR1 MNHEY, CDR2 SMNVEV (reference sequence). CDR3 nucleotides: TGTGCCAGCAGCCCTAGGACAGGTTACAATGAGCAGTTCTTC. Translating it yields CASSPRTGYNEQFF.

The V and J genes are TRBV4-3 and TRBJ1-2; no firm D call. From germline, CDR1 is LGHNA and CDR2 YSLEER. V was shortened by 0 bases and J by 0 bases, with 11 bases between the two germline ends. The CDR3 runs to 16 residues. In DNA form, the CDR3 reads TGCGCCAGCAGCCAAGATTTTCCGGGAGCTAACTATGGCTACACCTTC. Its protein is CASSQDFPGANYGYTF.

The J gene is TRBJ2-7, the V gene TRBV10-2; perhaps D is TRBD1 or TRBD2 (5 bases each). The V gene's germline CDR1 is WSHSY and CDR2 SAAADI. The CDR3 contains 12 residues. V lost 7 bases to trimming and J lost 6 bases, with 13 bases between them. The CDR3 region is CASTRGEGEQYF. The DNA for the CDR3 is TGCGCCAGCACTAGAGGGGAAGGCGAGCAGTACTTC.

This clone was detected once. This rearrangement joins TRBV9 to TRBJ2-1; 8 bases map to TRBD2. The ends lost 5 bases at V and 6 bases at J; junction bases unmatched: 10. CDR1 SGDLS and CDR2 YYNGEE come from the germline V gene. The CDR3 covers 15 residues. This chain's CDR3 is CASSITGLAGNEQFF. The CDR3 DNA reads TGTGCCAGCAGTATCACGGGGCTAGCGGGCAATGAGCAGTTCTTC.

This rearrangement joins TRBV6-2 or TRBV6-3 to TRBJ2-1, with D perhaps assigned TRBD1 or TRBD2 (5 bases each). V lost 4 bases and J 0 bases, leaving 19 bases between the germline ends. This CDR3 comprises 18 residues. Germline V gives CDR1 MNHEY, CDR2 SVGEGT. CDR3 nucleotide sequence: TGTGCCAGCAGTTTCCGTTCGACGGGGCCCAGCTCCTACAATGAGCAGTTCTTC. Its protein is CASSFRSTGPSSYNEQFF.

This clone came up a few times. The same CDR3 arises from other DNA sequences in this sample as well. The chain employs TRBV19 and TRBJ1-5, with 8 bases lining up with TRBD1. CDR3 length: 13 amino acids. Per germline, CDR1 LNHDA and CDR2 SQIVND (reference sequence). Trimming removed 4 bases from V and 9 bases from J; junction bases left unmatched: 5. The CDR3 spells CASSTGQGRPQHF. The CDR3 DNA reads as TGTGCCAGTAGTACCGGACAGGGTAGGCCCCAGCATTTT.

V is TRBV5-1 and J is TRBJ2-3; D may correspond to TRBD1 or TRBD2 (6 bases each). Germline CDR1 is SGHRS and CDR2 is YFSETQ. V lost 0 bases and J 5 bases, leaving 16 bases between the germline ends. The CDR3 extends over 16 amino acids. The CDR3 reads CASSLGQGRSQDTQYF. DNA of the CDR3: TGCGCCAGCAGCTTGGGGCAGGGGAGGTCACAAGATACGCAGTATTTT.

This clone has only one observation. This chain uses TRBV2 with TRBJ2-1, with 11 bases identical to TRBD2. CDR1 is SNHLY and CDR2 is FYNNEI in the germline V gene. The CDR3 length is 15 residues. The J segment lost 4 bases and the V segment lost 5 bases, leaving 4 bases of the junction unmatched. CDR3 bases: TGTGCCAGCAGTACGCTAGCGGGAGGTTACAATGAGCAGTTCTTC. Translating it yields CASSTLAGGYNEQFF.

The V call is TRBV6-5, the J call TRBJ2-7; perhaps TRBD2 as D (6 bases). CDR3 length equals 13 residues. Germline CDR1 and CDR2: MNHEY and SVGAGI. With 2 bases removed from V and 5 bases from J, the gap between germline ends came to 10 bases. The CDR3 DNA follows: TGTGCCAGCAGTTACACCGGGAGTCACGAGCAGTACTTC. Translating gives CASSYTGSHEQYF.

The chain uses TRBV28 and TRBJ1-4, with 9 bases lining up with TRBD1. The CDR3 extends over 14 amino acids. V gave up 5 bases and J gave up 8 bases; unmatched junction bases: 6. Germline CDR1 MDHEN, CDR2 SYDVKM. In nucleotides, the CDR3 is TGTGCCAGCAGTCGACAGGGGGAAGGAGAAAAACTGTTTTTT. Its protein product is CASSRQGEGEKLFF.